The 11 T cell receptor beta chains below all came from one sample that was sequenced in a study of cytomegalovirus exposure and HLA in healthy donors. 60 Vbeta and 13 Jbeta primers were used in PCR. The table came from immunoSEQ multiplex PCR; TCRdb's copy has only in-frame clones and leaves some out. The sample yields around 100,000 clones, 75% to 85% seen once. Material: PBMCs. The source is a young man in good health and CMV-seropositive.

This clone appeared a few times. This rearrangement joins TRBV2 to TRBJ2-1; D may be TRBD2 (6 bases). The germline V gene encodes CDR1 SNHLY and CDR2 FYNNEI. Trimming left V 3 bases short and J 5 bases short, with 14 bases between. CDR3 length: 15 residues. The CDR3: CASSETSSLDNEQFF. The CDR3 DNA reads as TGTGCCAGCAGTGAGACTAGTTCCCTCGACAATGAGCAGTTCTTC.

The rearrangement uses TRBV7-9 and TRBJ1-4, with 10 nucleotides matching TRBD1. J gave up 5 bases and V 4 bases, and 7 bases lay outside the gene matches. The CDR3 spans 16 residues. From germline, CDR1 is SEHNR and CDR2 FQNEAQ (reference sequence). The DNA of the CDR3 is TGTGCCAGCAGCTCCCCTTCGGGACAGGGGAATGAAAAACTGTTTTTT. As protein: CASSSPSGQGNEKLFF.

The rearrangement joins TRBV18 to TRBJ2-3; TRBD2 matches 8 bases. CDR1 KGHSH and CDR2 LQKENI come from the germline V gene. The CDR3 runs to 18 residues. J gave up 0 bases and V 2 bases, and 10 bases lay outside the gene matches. In nucleotides, the CDR3 is TGTGCCAGCTCACCAGGGAGACTAGCGATCCCTAGCACAGATACGCAGTATTTT. It encodes CASSPGRLAIPSTDTQYF.

Here the CDR3 reads CSVDGIAGGTGELFF. In DNA, the CDR3 is TGCAGCGTTGACGGCATAGCGGGCGGCACCGGGGAGCTGTTTTTT. J is TRBJ2-2 and V is TRBV29-1; 7 bases line up with TRBD2. In germline, CDR1 is SQVTM, CDR2 ANQGSEA. The CDR3 covers 15 residues. V shed 3 bases and J 4 bases; nucleotides not matched to a gene: 8.

This chain links TRBV5-1 with TRBJ1-2; D remains unclear. The V end lost 4 bases, the J end lost 8 bases, and 18 bases lay between the germline ends. In germline, CDR1 is SGHRS, CDR2 YFSETQ. CDR3 length: 14 residues. CDR3 sequence reads: CASSLRERTSGYTF. The DNA for the CDR3 is TGCGCCAGCAGCCTGAGGGAAAGGACGTCCGGCTACACCTTC.

A word on this clone: At one end the junction does not follow the germline gene, possibly because of a read error. Written as DNA, the CDR3 is TGTACCAGCTCAGGGGGGATACATTCACCCCTCCACTTT. Translated: CTSSGGIHSPLHF. This rearrangement joins TRBV2 to TRBJ1-6; 7 bases line up with TRBD1. Looked up from germline, CDR1 is SNHLY and CDR2 is FYNNEI. The length of the CDR3 is 13 residues.

The gene calls are TRBV5-1 and TRBJ1-2; D not certain. CDR1 and CDR2 (germline): SGHRS, YFSETQ. The CDR3 contains 14 residues. Trimming took 5 bases from V and 3 from J, leaving 14 bases between them. The CDR3 loop reads CASRNPGADYGYTF. CDR3 sequence (DNA): TGCGCCAGCAGGAATCCAGGAGCGGACTATGGCTACACCTTC.

The chain employs TRBV10-3 and TRBJ2-3; 8 nucleotides line up with TRBD2. J gave up 2 bases and V 10 bases, and 8 bases lay outside the gene matches. The CDR3 consists of 14 residues. The germline V gene encodes CDR1 ENHRY and CDR2 SYGVKD. The CDR3 is CATALAGITDTQYF. CDR3 nucleotide sequence: TGTGCCACCGCTTTAGCGGGAATCACAGATACGCAGTATTTT.

This chain joins TRBV5-6 and TRBJ1-5; no definite D call. There are 14 residues in the CDR3. V shed 1 base and J shed 3 bases, with 8 bases lying between them. Germline CDR1 is SGHDT and CDR2 is YYEEEE. The CDR3 DNA reads TGTGCCAGCAGCTTGAACAGCCACAATCAGCCCCAGCATTTT. It is translated as CASSLNSHNQPQHF.

As DNA, the CDR3 is TGTGCCAGCAGTTTACCCCCTAGCGGGAGATATACCTACGAGCAGTACTTC. As protein: CASSLPPSGRYTYEQYF. The chain carries TRBV28 and TRBJ2-7; 10 bases fit TRBD2. Germline lookup yields CDR1 MDHEN and CDR2 SYDVKM. This CDR3 has 17 residues. The V gene end was trimmed by 2 bases and the J gene end by 2 bases; junction bases not matched to a gene: 9.

The V gene is TRBV11-2, the J gene TRBJ2-3; a possible D gene is TRBD2 (5 bases). The ends were cut back, 1 base at V and 6 bases at J, with 20 bases in the middle. The CDR3 is 17 amino acids. Per the germline V gene, CDR1 is SGHAT and CDR2 is FQNNGV. The CDR3, as DNA: TGTGCCAGCAGCTTAGGTTCTAGCAGCCCCTTTTGGGATACGCAGTATTTT. It yields the protein CASSLGSSSPFWDTQYF.